This entry lists 31 T cell receptor beta chains sequenced from one sample in a study of blood T cells in healthy people across ages. Primers used in a second PCR of about 7 to 12 cycles were a sample-barcoded 5' primer and a J-beta primer mix. TCRdb itself ran the 5' RACE reads through MiXCR, one entry per CDR3 protein. In the table there are about 670,000 distinct CDR3 sequences, over 40% of which are singletons. Specimen: blood. These receptors all come from a man older than 75 in good health.

V usage is TRBV24-1 and J usage is TRBJ2-1, with a weak D call TRBD1 (6 bases). This CDR3 has 16 residues. V shed 4 bases and J shed 0 bases, with 12 bases lying between them. From germline, CDR1 is KGHDR and CDR2 SFDVKD. The CDR3 here is CATSEPTGSSYNEQFF. For the CDR3, the DNA is TGTGCCACCAGTGAACCCACAGGGAGCTCCTACAATGAGCAGTTCTTC.

The J gene is TRBJ2-1, the V gene TRBV29-1; D might be TRBD1 (6 bases). V lost 3 bases and J 10 bases, leaving 19 bases between the germline ends. CDR3 length: 14 residues. Per germline, CDR1 SQVTM and CDR2 ANQGSEA. The CDR3 loop reads CSVDAGASSYEQFF. CDR3 DNA sequence: TGCAGCGTTGACGCAGGGGCTAGCTCCTACGAGCAGTTCTTC.

The chain links TRBV4-3 to TRBJ2-5, with TRBD2 identical over 11 bases. Germline CDR1 reads LGHNA; CDR2 reads YSLEER. The CDR3 runs 18 residues. Losses at the gene ends were 4 bases for V and 11 bases for J; bases not matched to a gene: 21. The CDR3 region is CASSLGTSGALSDNEQYF. Written as DNA, the CDR3 is TGCGCCAGCAGCCTGGGGACTAGCGGTGCCCTCTCGGACAATGAGCAGTACTTC.

A remark on this clonotype: Since a much larger clone is just one base distant, this may be a read error. J is TRBJ2-6 and V is TRBV10-3; tentative D call: TRBD1 (6 bases). The CDR3 is made up of 14 amino acids. Germline assignment: CDR1 ENHRY and CDR2 SYGVKD. Deletions cut 6 bases from V and 2 bases from J, with 8 bases between. The CDR3 coding sequence is TGTGCCATCAGCCAGGGGACTGGGGCCAACGTCCTGACTTTC. Encoded protein: CAISQGTGANVLTF.

This clonotype was observed many times. The chain employs TRBV28 and TRBJ2-1, with 7 bases that match TRBD2. With 3 bases clipped from V and 8 bases from J, the junction kept 13 bases outside the gene matches. The V gene's germline CDR1 is MDHEN and CDR2 SYDVKM. The CDR3 contains 16 residues. CDR3 sequence: CASSFPAVGGSYEQFF. The CDR3, as DNA: TGTGCCAGCAGTTTTCCGGCAGTTGGCGGGAGCTATGAGCAGTTCTTC.

The chain employs TRBV7-8 and TRBJ2-4; D might be TRBD2 (5 bases). The CDR3 has 18 amino acids. CDR1 and CDR2 from the germline V gene are SGHVS and FQNEAQ. The V gene lost 0 bases and the J gene lost 4 bases, with 19 bases spanning the gap. CDR3: CASSLASTRSSQKNIQYF. The DNA for the CDR3 is TGTGCCAGCAGCTTAGCGTCTACTAGGTCTAGCCAGAAAAACATTCAGTACTTC. Based on the CDR3 plus reference TRBV7-8 and TRBJ2-4, the full variable domain is GAGVSQSPRYKVAKRGQDVALRCDPISGHVSLFWYQQALGQGPEFLTYFQNEAQLDKSGLPSDRFFAERPEGSVSTLKIQRTQQEDSAVYLCASSLASTRSSQKNIQYFGAGTRLSVL.

This sequence joins TRBV6-2 or TRBV6-3 and TRBJ2-3, with a weak D call TRBD2 (6 bases). Germline V CDR1 and CDR2: MNHEY, SVGEGT. V lost 6 bases and J lost 1, with 11 bases in between. This CDR3 region has 14 residues. CDR3: CASRTDYGTDTQYF. The CDR3 DNA follows: TGTGCCAGCAGAACGGACTACGGCACAGATACGCAGTATTTT.

This clonotype was seen many times. The chain carries TRBV29-1 and TRBJ1-1; the match to TRBD1 covers 8 bases. CDR3 length equals 12 residues. V shed 6 bases and J 2 bases; nucleotides not matched to a gene: 2. Germline loops: CDR1 SQVTM, CDR2 ANQGSEA. The CDR3 region is CSVGQGNTEAFF. For the CDR3, the DNA is TGCAGCGTAGGACAGGGAAACACTGAAGCTTTCTTT. Supplemented by reference TRBV29-1 and TRBJ1-1, the full variable domain reads SAVISQKPSRDICQRGTSLTIQCQVDSQVTMMFWYRQQPGQSLTLIATANQGSEATYESGFVIDKFPISRPNLTFSTLTVSNMSPEDSSIYLCSVGQGNTEAFFGQGTRLTVV.

In its sample, this clonotype was seen many times. This sequence joins TRBV12-3 or TRBV12-4 and TRBJ2-7; D is perhaps TRBD1 or TRBD2 (5 bases each). The CDR3 covers 13 residues. Trimming took off 5 bases at V and 4 bases at J, with 12 bases between the two ends. CDR3 sequence reads: CASSERGEYEQYF. The DNA for the CDR3 is TGTGCCAGCAGTGAGAGGGGAGAGTACGAGCAGTACTTC.

V gene TRBV19 combines with J gene TRBJ1-5; D not certain. This CDR3 has 13 residues. Germline assignment: CDR1 LNHDA and CDR2 SQIVND (reference sequence). V was cut by 4 bases and J by 3 bases, with 7 bases left in between. The DNA of the CDR3 is TGTGCCAGTAGTACAAGATACAATCAGCCCCAGCATTTT. It yields the protein CASSTRYNQPQHF.

V gene TRBV3-1 combines with J gene TRBJ1-2, with TRBD1 identical over 8 bases. Germline CDR1 and CDR2: LGHDT and YNNKEL (reference sequence). V lost 4 bases to trimming and J lost 5 bases; unmatched junction nucleotides: 6. The CDR3 extends over 14 amino acids. For the CDR3, the DNA is TGTGCCAGCAGCCGCGGACAGGGCCCGTATGGCTACACCTTC. Translating gives CASSRGQGPYGYTF.

In this sample, this clonotype turned up a few times. V and J are TRBV2 and TRBJ2-5; 7 bases match TRBD1. Germline lookup yields CDR1 SNHLY and CDR2 FYNNEI. Trimming at V came to 6 bases and at J to 0 bases, leaving 7 bases not matched to a gene. The CDR3 is made up of 15 amino acids. In DNA, the CDR3 is TGTGCCAGCAGAGTACAGGGGCTCAACCAAGAGACCCAGTACTTC. Residues: CASRVQGLNQETQYF.

The V and J genes are TRBV7-2 and TRBJ2-6; TRBD2 is a possible D gene (6 bases). Germline V gene lookup returns CDR1 SGHTA and CDR2 FQGNSA. The CDR3 has 19 amino acids. V was trimmed by 1 base and J by 5 bases, leaving 21 bases between them. CDR3: CASSLVPGLTSTRANVLTF. The DNA for the CDR3 is TGTGCCAGCAGCTTAGTTCCGGGACTGACCTCAACTAGGGCCAACGTCCTGACTTTC.

V gene TRBV3-1 combines with J gene TRBJ2-7; possibly TRBD1 for D (6 bases). The germline V gene has CDR1 LGHDT and CDR2 YNNKEL (reference sequence). V was cut by 1 base and J by 2 bases, with 12 bases left in between. The CDR3 loop spans 15 amino acids. This CDR3 is CASSQVPQGPYEQYF. The CDR3 coding sequence is TGTGCCAGCAGCCAAGTACCACAGGGTCCCTACGAGCAGTACTTC.

This clonotype was seen a single time. The chain carries TRBV12-3 or TRBV12-4 and TRBJ1-5; TRBD1 might be the D (5 bases). V was shortened by 4 bases and J by 2 bases, with 12 bases between the two germline ends. The CDR3 is 15 residues long. This CDR3 is CASSWGGVGNQPQHF. The CDR3 region has the DNA TGTGCCAGCAGTTGGGGGGGTGTTGGCAATCAGCCCCAGCATTTT.

The chain couples TRBV7-2 to TRBJ1-2; 9 bases line up with TRBD1. There are 17 residues in the CDR3. With 2 bases clipped from V and 6 bases from J, the junction kept 13 bases outside the gene matches. Germline values: CDR1 SGHTA, CDR2 FQGNSA. The CDR3: CASSLRGSGQGNDGYTF. In DNA, the CDR3 is TGTGCCAGCAGCTTAAGGGGATCGGGACAGGGCAACGATGGCTACACCTTC. The full variable domain, with the rest looked up from reference TRBV7-2 and TRBJ1-2, is GAGVSQSPSNKVTEKGKDVELRCDPISGHTALYWYRQSLGQGLEFLIYFQGNSAPDKSGLPSDRFSAERTGGSVSTLTIQRTQQEDSAVYLCASSLRGSGQGNDGYTFGSGTRLTVV.

The chain combines TRBV6-5 with TRBJ2-3; maybe TRBD2 (6 bases). The V gene's germline CDR1 is MNHEY and CDR2 SVGAGI. The CDR3 sequence is 14 residues long. V shed 7 bases and J shed 1 base, with 12 bases lying between them. The CDR3 DNA follows: TGTGCCAGCACCCGGGAGTTCGGCACAGATACGCAGTATTTT. Encoded protein: CASTREFGTDTQYF.

The gene calls are TRBV11-2 and TRBJ2-5; TRBD2 is a possible D gene (5 bases). Germline CDR1 SGHAT, CDR2 FQNNGV. With 4 bases removed from V and 11 bases from J, the gap between germline ends came to 14 bases. This CDR3 comprises 12 residues. The CDR3 protein is CASSSGEWEQYF. The CDR3 region has the DNA TGTGCCAGCAGCTCCGGGGAGTGGGAGCAGTACTTC. Drawing the rest from reference TRBV11-2 and TRBJ2-5, the complete variable domain is EAGVAQSPRYKIIEKRQSVAFWCNPISGHATLYWYQQILGQGPKLLIQFQNNGVVDDSQLPKDRFSAERLKGVDSTLKIQPAKLEDSAVYLCASSSGEWEQYFGPGTRLLVL.

In DNA, the CDR3 is TGTGCCAGCAGCCAGAAGAAAGGCACAGATACGCAGTATTTT. Amino acids: CASSQKKGTDTQYF. J is TRBJ2-3 and V is TRBV4-2; D is uncertain. There are 14 residues in the CDR3. Germline lookup yields CDR1 LGHNA and CDR2 YNFKEQ. V was clipped by 3 bases and J by 1 base, with 8 bases between them.

This chain uses TRBV3-1 with TRBJ2-1; TRBD2 aligns across 14 bases. Germline-derived CDR1 and CDR2 are LGHDT and YNNKEL (reference sequence). The CDR3 has 14 residues. J was trimmed by 15 bases and V by 4 bases; bases with no gene match: 8. The CDR3 is CASSPGLAGVFPFF. The CDR3 coding sequence is TGTGCCAGCAGCCCGGGACTAGCGGGAGTCTTTCCGTTCTTC.

The J gene is TRBJ2-7, the V gene TRBV9, with D perhaps assigned TRBD1 or TRBD2 (5 bases each). The V and J ends lost 0 bases and 10 bases respectively, with 17 bases between them. The length of the CDR3 is 14 residues. CDR1 is SGDLS, CDR2 YYNGEE, per germline. The CDR3 DNA reads TGTGCCAGCAGCGTAGCCCAAATAGGGGACCCTCAGTACTTC. This encodes CASSVAQIGDPQYF.

V and J are TRBV13 and TRBJ1-4; no clear D gene. Trimming left V 3 bases short and J 4 bases short, with 9 bases between. Germline values: CDR1 PRHDT, CDR2 FYEKMQ (reference sequence). CDR3 size: 14 residues. CDR3 amino acids: CASSFLAGNEKLFF. CDR3 in DNA: TGTGCCAGCAGCTTCTTGGCGGGTAATGAAAAACTGTTTTTT.

The chain has TRBV10-3 and TRBJ2-7; D may be TRBD1 (6 bases). CDR1 is ENHRY, CDR2 SYGVKD, per germline. V dropped 5 bases and J dropped 6 bases, with 20 bases sitting between them. CDR3 length: 15 amino acids. CDR3 bases: TGTGCCATCAGTAGACCACAGGGAGTCCCTGGCGAGCAGTACTTC. It is translated as CAISRPQGVPGEQYF.

As regards this clonotype: This may be a read error, as it is one base from a much larger clone. The chain employs TRBV27 and TRBJ1-2; weak D call: TRBD1 (5 bases). The CDR3 spans 15 residues. Germline CDR1 MNHEY, CDR2 SMNVEV (reference sequence). V was pared by 5 bases and J by 4 bases, with 17 bases between. The CDR3: CASSRGAGPTYGYTF. CDR3 nucleotides: TGTGCCAGCAGTAGAGGGGCAGGGCCTACCTATGGCTACACCTTC.

The table lists this clonotype with a few counts. The J gene is TRBJ1-1, the V gene TRBV5-1; D ambiguous. The germline CDR1 and CDR2 sequences are SGHRS and YFSETQ. Trimming removed 0 bases at V and 0 bases at J, with 6 bases between. The CDR3 contains 14 residues. The CDR3 reads CASSLDNMNTEAFF. The CDR3 DNA follows: TGCGCCAGCAGCTTGGACAACATGAACACTGAAGCTTTCTTT.

This clonotype has just a few counts. The chain carries TRBV6-2 or TRBV6-3 and TRBJ2-7; 8 bases fit TRBD1. Germline V gene data show CDR1 as MNHEY and CDR2 as SVGEGT. The V segment lost 7 bases and the J segment 6 bases; nucleotides outside the gene matches: 11. CDR3 length: 14 amino acids. The CDR3 DNA sequence: TGTGCCAGCAAGACCGGGACAGGTTATTTCGAGCAGTACTTC. This encodes CASKTGTGYFEQYF.

This clonotype has more than one count but fewer than ten. The chain is built from TRBV7-9 and TRBJ2-7; D not certain. Germline lookup yields CDR1 SEHNR and CDR2 FQNEAQ (reference sequence). Trimming left V 5 bases short and J 1 base short, with 12 bases between. The CDR3 loop spans 14 amino acids. The CDR3 is CASSPNSVSYEQYF. The CDR3 nucleotides read TGTGCCAGCAGCCCGAACAGTGTTTCCTACGAGCAGTACTTC.

This clonotype was recorded once. The chain employs TRBV5-8 and TRBJ2-3, with 8 bases matching TRBD1. Germline V lookup: CDR1 SGHTS, CDR2 YDEGEE. This CDR3 comprises 15 residues. Trimming removed 0 bases from V and 2 bases from J; junction bases left unmatched: 2. The chain's CDR3 is CASSLGTGLTDTQYF. DNA of the CDR3: TGTGCCAGCAGCTTGGGGACAGGGCTCACAGATACGCAGTATTTT.

The sample holds a few counts of this clonotype. The chain carries TRBV29-1 and TRBJ1-2; D gene ambiguous. Trimming pared 0 bases from V and 0 bases from J, leaving 8 bases between. CDR1 and CDR2 (germline): SQVTM, ANQGSEA. This CDR3 comprises 14 residues. The CDR3 DNA reads TGCAGCGTTGAAGAAACACGACCTAACTATGGCTACACCTTC. This gives the protein CSVEETRPNYGYTF. Based on the CDR3 plus reference TRBV29-1 and TRBJ1-2, the full variable domain is SAVISQKPSRDICQRGTSLTIQCQVDSQVTMMFWYRQQPGQSLTLIATANQGSEATYESGFVIDKFPISRPNLTFSTLTVSNMSPEDSSIYLCSVEETRPNYGYTFGSGTRLTVV.

The chain recombines TRBV7-9 with TRBJ1-1, with 7 bases fitting TRBD1. Germline assignment: CDR1 SEHNR and CDR2 FQNEAQ (reference sequence). Unmatched junction bases numbered 10, after V lost 5 bases and J lost 4 bases. The CDR3 loop spans 15 amino acids. As DNA, the CDR3 is TGTGCCAGCAGCGAATCCTCGACAGGGATCACTGAAGCTTTCTTT. It translates to CASSESSTGITEAFF.

The rearrangement joins TRBV6-2 or TRBV6-3 to TRBJ1-1; D is uncertain. CDR1 is MNHEY, CDR2 SVGEGT, per germline. Trimming shortened V by 6 bases and J by 7 bases, and 15 bases separated the two germline ends. CDR3 size: 13 residues. CDR3 nucleotides: TGTGCCAGCAGGGACGGCAATTGGGGTGAAGCTTTCTTT. Encoded protein: CASRDGNWGEAFF.